Presented here are 28 T cell receptor beta chains from one specimen sequenced in a study of high-grade serous ovarian cancer treatment subgroups. Clones were read by immunoSEQ multiplex PCR, and TCRdb kept only the in-frame ones, dropping some. The sample lists more than 3,500 clones, approximately 80% seen once, with 7.5% to 9% in the top ten. Tumor samples were taken before definitive surgery or chemotherapy. The sample was tumor tissue. These receptors were collected from a human donor with high-grade serous ovarian cancer.

The genes are TRBV2 and TRBJ1-6; 8 nucleotides align to TRBD1. J lost 2 bases, V lost 5 bases, and 2 bases had no gene match. There are 15 residues in the CDR3. CDR1 and CDR2 (germline): SNHLY, FYNNEI. The CDR3 DNA reads as TGTGCCAGCAGTCCAGGGGGCCCCTATAATTCACCCCTCCACTTT. Protein product: CASSPGGPYNSPLHF.

The V call is TRBV7-9, the J call TRBJ2-1; 8 bases align to TRBD2. The CDR3 has 19 residues. The V gene's germline CDR1 is SEHNR and CDR2 FQNEAQ (reference sequence). V was pared by 1 base and J by 15 bases, with 26 bases of the junction left unmatched. In nucleotides, the CDR3 is TGTGCCAGCAGCTTAGGAGGGGGGAGTAGCGGGGCGTCTTCGCATGCCCGGTTCTTC. It specifies CASSLGGGSSGASSHARFF.

The chain links TRBV7-2 to TRBJ2-6; D gene uncertain. Trimming shortened V by 2 bases and J by 1 base, and 12 bases separated the two germline ends. The CDR3 extends over 17 amino acids. The V gene's germline CDR1 is SGHTA and CDR2 FQGNSA. CDR3 sequence reads: CASSLMGSYSGANVLTF. CDR3 in DNA: TGTGCCAGCAGCTTAATGGGCAGTTATTCTGGGGCCAACGTCCTGACTTTC.

The chain is built from TRBV19 and TRBJ1-1; no definite D call. V lost 2 bases and J 1 base, leaving 11 bases between the germline ends. This CDR3 has 15 residues. CDR1 is LNHDA and CDR2 is SQIVND in the germline V gene (reference sequence). The CDR3 nucleotides are TGTGCCAGTAGTATACGAGCGTCTCCGAACACTGAAGCTTTCTTT. The encoded protein is CASSIRASPNTEAFF. The complete variable domain, with remaining parts taken from reference TRBV19 and TRBJ1-1, reads DGGITQSPKYLFRKEGQNVTLSCEQNLNHDAMYWYRQDPGQGLRLIYYSQIVNDFQKGDIAEGYSVSREKKESFPLTVTSAQKNPTAFYLCASSIRASPNTEAFFGQGTRLTVV.

This clone showed up just a few times. V usage is TRBV5-8 and J usage is TRBJ2-7; 9 bases are a match to TRBD1. The CDR3 loop spans 15 amino acids. CDR1 is SGHTS and CDR2 is YDEGEE in the germline V gene. J gave up 3 bases and V 5 bases, and 9 bases lay outside the gene matches. The CDR3, as DNA: TGTGCCAGCAGACGTGAAGGGACAGGGATCTACGAGCAGTACTTC. Protein product: CASRREGTGIYEQYF.

The chain uses TRBV5-4 and TRBJ2-3; D perhaps matches TRBD2 (6 bases). Looked up from germline, CDR1 is SGHNT and CDR2 is YYREEE (reference sequence). The germline V and J ends were trimmed by 4 bases and 6 bases, with 12 bases remaining between them. This CDR3 has 13 residues. The CDR3 DNA sequence: TGTGCCAGCAGCCTCCCGGGAGCCGATACGCAGTATTTT. Encoded protein: CASSLPGADTQYF.

This chain uses TRBV18 with TRBJ2-7, with 8 bases identical to TRBD1. The junction had 6 bases not matched to a gene; V was cut back by 6 bases and J by 2 bases. The CDR3 extends over 14 amino acids. Per germline, CDR1 KGHSH and CDR2 LQKENI. CDR3 in DNA: TGTGCCAGCTCCACAGGGGGTGGAACCTACGAGCAGTACTTC. This gives the protein CASSTGGGTYEQYF. Variable domain in full (rest from reference TRBV18 and TRBJ2-7): NAGVMQNPRHLVRRRGQEARLRCSPMKGHSHVYWYRQLPEEGLKFMVYLQKENIIDESGMPKERFSAEFPKEGPSILRIQQVVRGDSAAYFCASSTGGGTYEQYFGPGTRLTVT.

The V gene is TRBV5-1, the J gene TRBJ1-6, with 7 bases aligning to TRBD1. V shed 3 bases and J 2 bases; nucleotides not matched to a gene: 5. The CDR3 covers 16 residues. CDR1 SGHRS and CDR2 YFSETQ come from the germline V gene. The CDR3 nucleotides read TGCGCCAGCAGCTCACACAGGGGAACCTATAATTCACCCCTCCACTTT. It translates to CASSSHRGTYNSPLHF.

V gene TRBV2 combines with J gene TRBJ2-5; no clear D. Per the germline V gene, CDR1 is SNHLY and CDR2 is FYNNEI. The CDR3 contains 13 residues. The V end was cut by 2 bases, the J end by 2 bases, with 6 bases between. The CDR3 protein is CASSESQQETQYF. In DNA form, the CDR3 reads TGTGCCAGCAGTGAAAGCCAGCAAGAGACCCAGTACTTC.

The chain carries TRBV20-1 and TRBJ2-5; D might be TRBD1 (6 bases). Germline V CDR1 and CDR2: DFQATT, SNEGSKA (reference sequence). CDR3 length equals 11 residues. In DNA, the CDR3 is TGCGGAGGACAGCACCAAGAGACCCAGTACTTC. Translated: CGGQHQETQYF.

The rearrangement links TRBV29-1 to TRBJ1-2; TRBD1 is a possible D gene (5 bases). The CDR3 totals 13 residues. V was trimmed by 5 bases and J by 5 bases, leaving 15 bases between them. Germline CDR1 and CDR2: SQVTM and ANQGSEA. The CDR3 here is CSVIFWGGYGYTF. The CDR3 bases are TGCAGCGTTATCTTCTGGGGGGGATATGGCTACACCTTC.

The sample holds one count of this clone. V usage is TRBV9 and J usage is TRBJ2-5, with unresolved D. With 0 bases removed from V and 5 bases from J, the gap between germline ends came to 14 bases. CDR1 is SGDLS, CDR2 YYNGEE, per germline. The CDR3 loop spans 15 amino acids. CDR3 in amino acids: CASSVDDGFQETQYF. The CDR3 bases are TGTGCCAGCAGCGTAGACGACGGATTCCAGGAGACCCAGTACTTC.

This clone showed up just once. This sequence joins TRBV9 and TRBJ2-2, with no clear D. The CDR3 is 13 residues long. Trimming took off 0 bases at V and 8 bases at J, with 8 bases between the two ends. Germline CDR1 reads SGDLS; CDR2 reads YYNGEE. For the CDR3, the DNA is TGTGCCAGCAGCGTAGAAAAGTTAGGGGAGCTGTTTTTT. This codes for CASSVEKLGELFF. The full variable domain, completed using reference TRBV9 and TRBJ2-2, is DSGVTQTPKHLITATGQRVTLRCSPRSGDLSVYWYQQSLDQGLQFLIQYYNGEERAKGNILERFSAQQFPDLHSELNLSSLELGDSALYFCASSVEKLGELFFGEGSRLTVL.

In DNA form, the CDR3 reads TGTGCCAGCAGCCCCGGGACAGGGGTGGACAATGAGCAGTTCTTC. Amino acid sequence: CASSPGTGVDNEQFF. The V gene is TRBV11-2, the J gene TRBJ2-1; 10 bases line up with TRBD1. The V gene end was trimmed by 5 bases and the J gene end by 5 bases; junction bases not matched to a gene: 6. Germline-derived CDR1 and CDR2 are SGHAT and FQNNGV. This CDR3 region has 15 residues.

The rearrangement uses TRBV9 and TRBJ2-3, with TRBD2 matching over 8 bases. Unmatched junction bases numbered 8, after V lost 2 bases and J lost 3 bases. Per the germline V gene, CDR1 is SGDLS and CDR2 is YYNGEE. This CDR3 has 16 amino acids. The CDR3: CASSVGLGAVTDTQYF. CDR3 in DNA: TGTGCCAGCAGCGTGGGACTAGGGGCGGTTACAGATACGCAGTATTTT.

The chain carries TRBV7-2 and TRBJ1-1; D is perhaps TRBD1 (5 bases). CDR1 SGHTA and CDR2 FQGNSA come from the germline V gene. Trimming pared 0 bases from V and 1 base from J, leaving 9 bases between. The CDR3 has 15 amino acids. The CDR3 sequence: CASSLAGAGNTEAFF. The CDR3 nucleotides are TGTGCCAGCAGCTTAGCCGGGGCAGGGAACACTGAAGCTTTCTTT.

The chain couples TRBV15 to TRBJ2-5; TRBD1 matches at 8 bases. CDR3 length: 16 residues. Germline loops: CDR1 LNHNV, CDR2 YYDKDF (reference sequence). Trimming removed 1 base from V and 5 bases from J; junction bases left unmatched: 9. The CDR3 bases are TGTGCCACCAGCAGAGTTGGTAACAGGGGGAGGGAGACCCAGTACTTC. Protein sequence: CATSRVGNRGRETQYF.

This clone was picked up one time. CDR3 loop: CASSEIEGVEQYF. CDR3 nucleotide sequence: TGTGCCAGCAGCGAGATTGAGGGAGTCGAGCAGTACTTC. The genes are TRBV11-2 and TRBJ2-7; maybe TRBD2 (5 bases). The CDR3 runs 13 residues. Germline V lookup: CDR1 SGHAT, CDR2 FQNNGV. Trimming cost V 5 bases and J 6 bases, with 14 bases left between them.

The rearrangement links TRBV19 to TRBJ2-7; tentative D call: TRBD1 (5 bases). CDR1 is LNHDA and CDR2 is SQIVND in the germline V gene (reference sequence). Trimming pared 4 bases from V and 1 base from J, leaving 14 bases between. The CDR3 contains 15 residues. Written as DNA, the CDR3 is TGTGCCAGTAGTAGTGGGGCCGCCATATCCTACGAGCAGTACTTC. Translating gives CASSSGAAISYEQYF. The full variable domain, with the rest looked up from reference TRBV19 and TRBJ2-7, is DGGITQSPKYLFRKEGQNVTLSCEQNLNHDAMYWYRQDPGQGLRLIYYSQIVNDFQKGDIAEGYSVSREKKESFPLTVTSAQKNPTAFYLCASSSGAAISYEQYFGPGTRLTVT.

The rearrangement joins TRBV13 to TRBJ2-1, with 12 nucleotides matching TRBD2. The CDR3 spans 14 residues. The J segment lost 8 bases and the V segment lost 5 bases, leaving 4 bases of the junction unmatched. Germline CDR1 reads PRHDT; CDR2 reads FYEKMQ (reference sequence). The CDR3 DNA is TGTGCCAGCAGCCTAGCGGGGGGGGTACATGAGCAGTTCTTC. Protein product: CASSLAGGVHEQFF.

The rearrangement links TRBV19 to TRBJ2-3; 13 bases match TRBD2. The CDR3 has 15 amino acids. Germline loops: CDR1 LNHDA, CDR2 SQIVND (reference sequence). Trimming removed 6 bases from V and 3 bases from J; junction bases left unmatched: 3. Written as DNA, the CDR3 is TGTGCCAGTAGGGAGACTAGCGGGGGGACAGATACGCAGTATTTT. This codes for CASRETSGGTDTQYF.

The V gene is TRBV5-1, the J gene TRBJ2-3; TRBD2 aligns across 8 bases. The CDR3 runs 14 residues. V shed 4 bases, J shed 2 bases, and the junction held 3 bases outside the gene matches. From germline, CDR1 is SGHRS and CDR2 YFSETQ. The CDR3 region has the DNA TGCGCCAGCAGCCCCGGGGGGGCCACAGATACGCAGTATTTT. Its translation: CASSPGGATDTQYF.

This chain links TRBV7-3 with TRBJ2-7; D unresolved. V was trimmed by 4 bases and J by 4 bases, leaving 11 bases between them. Germline V CDR1 and CDR2: SGHTA, FQGTGA. This CDR3 is built from 13 residues. This chain's CDR3 is CASSSTRTYEQYF. The CDR3 coding sequence is TGTGCCAGCAGCTCGACCCGAACGTACGAGCAGTACTTC.

The rearrangement uses TRBV21-1 and TRBJ1-6. TRBV21-1 is a documented pseudogene. The CDR3 covers 16 residues. The CDR3 DNA reads as TGTGCCAGCAGCACTACGGTTCTTTGGTATAATTCACCCCTCCACTTT. Translating gives CASSTTVLWYNSPLHF.

This clone occurred once. This sequence joins TRBV7-9 and TRBJ2-7; D gene uncertain. Germline V CDR1 and CDR2: SEHNR, FQNEAQ (reference sequence). CDR3 size: 14 residues. Trimming pared 0 bases from V and 3 bases from J, leaving 9 bases between. This chain's CDR3 is CASSLAFRNYEQYF. The CDR3 DNA reads TGTGCCAGCAGCTTAGCGTTTCGGAACTACGAGCAGTACTTC.

There are a few counts of this clone. This chain connects TRBV30 to TRBJ2-5; D call uncertain. The V gene's germline CDR1 is GTSNPN and CDR2 SVGIG (reference sequence). CDR3 length: 13 amino acids. The V end was cut by 2 bases, the J end by 2 bases, with 9 bases between. The CDR3 here is CAWSRKNQETQYF. In DNA, the CDR3 is TGTGCCTGGAGTCGTAAGAATCAAGAGACCCAGTACTTC.

This chain links TRBV25-1 with TRBJ1-1; 7 nucleotides align to TRBD1. In germline, CDR1 is MGHDK, CDR2 SYGVNS. V shed 4 bases and J 2 bases; nucleotides not matched to a gene: 4. The CDR3 runs 14 residues. The CDR3 sequence: CASSAGTVNTEAFF. The CDR3 bases are TGTGCCAGCAGTGCCGGGACAGTTAACACTGAAGCTTTCTTT.

The chain joins TRBV5-4 to TRBJ1-2; 9 bases line up with TRBD1. J lost 0 bases, V lost 0 bases, and 9 bases had no gene match. Germline CDR1 SGHNT, CDR2 YYREEE (reference sequence). The CDR3 extends over 18 amino acids. The CDR3 loop reads CASSLGGGQGASNYGYTF. Here the CDR3 DNA reads TGTGCCAGCAGCTTGGGGGGGGGACAGGGCGCCTCTAACTATGGCTACACCTTC.